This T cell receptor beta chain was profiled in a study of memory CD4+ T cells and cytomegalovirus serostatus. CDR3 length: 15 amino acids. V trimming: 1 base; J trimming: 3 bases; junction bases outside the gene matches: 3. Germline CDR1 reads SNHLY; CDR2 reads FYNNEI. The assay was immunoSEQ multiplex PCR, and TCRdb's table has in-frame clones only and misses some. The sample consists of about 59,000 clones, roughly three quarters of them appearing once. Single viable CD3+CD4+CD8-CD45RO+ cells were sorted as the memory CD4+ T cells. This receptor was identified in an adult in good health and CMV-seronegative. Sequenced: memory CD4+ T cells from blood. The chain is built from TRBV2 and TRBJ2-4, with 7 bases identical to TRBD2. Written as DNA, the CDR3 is TGTGCCAGCAGTGAAGAACGGACTAGCAAAAACATTCAGTACTTC. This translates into CASSEERTSKNIQYF.